These 24 T cell receptor beta chains were sequenced from one sample in a study of cytomegalovirus exposure and HLA in healthy donors. In the PCR, 60 Vbeta and 13 Jbeta primers were used. Profiled with immunoSEQ multiplex PCR; TCRdb holds only in-frame clones, not every one. The table has approximately 160,000 clones, 75% seen once; the top ten hold around 3%. Sequencing used PBMCs. All receptors come from a woman between 45 and 60 years old in good health and CMV-seropositive.

This clone has only a few counts. V and J are TRBV23-1 and TRBJ2-1; D possibly corresponds to TRBD2 (6 bases). TRBV23-1 is treated as an ORF (open reading frame) with a function not yet certain. The CDR3 totals 15 residues. V lost 4 bases and J 8 bases, leaving 18 bases between the germline ends. CDR3 DNA sequence: TGCGCCAGCAGTCCTGGGGGGTTGATTGGGCATGAGCAGTTCTTC. It yields the protein CASSPGGLIGHEQFF.

The chain uses TRBV18 and TRBJ1-1; maybe TRBD1 (5 bases). Trimming took 3 bases from V and 5 from J, leaving 13 bases between them. Per the germline V gene, CDR1 is KGHSH and CDR2 is LQKENI. The CDR3 contains 14 residues. CDR3 in amino acids: CASSPAGRRTEAFF. CDR3 in DNA: TGTGCCAGCTCACCGGCGGGGCGAAGGACTGAAGCTTTCTTT. Drawing the rest from reference TRBV18 and TRBJ1-1, the complete variable domain is NAGVMQNPRHLVRRRGQEARLRCSPMKGHSHVYWYRQLPEEGLKFMVYLQKENIIDESGMPKERFSAEFPKEGPSILRIQQVVRGDSAAYFCASSPAGRRTEAFFGQGTRLTVV.

J is TRBJ2-3 and V is TRBV9; 7 positions match TRBD1. Per germline, CDR1 SGDLS and CDR2 YYNGEE. V dropped 0 bases and J dropped 5; count of bases not matched to a gene: 3. This CDR3 contains 14 residues. In DNA, the CDR3 is TGTGCCAGCAGCGTAGAGGGGGCCATAGATACGCAGTATTTT. Amino acid sequence: CASSVEGAIDTQYF.

The chain links TRBV7-6 to TRBJ1-1, with D possibly matching TRBD1 (5 bases). The germline V gene has CDR1 SGHVS and CDR2 FNYEAQ. Trimming took 1 base from V and 0 from J, leaving 9 bases between them. This CDR3 is built from 15 residues. In DNA form, the CDR3 reads TGTGCCAGCAGCTTAGGTGCAGGGATGAACACTGAAGCTTTCTTT. It is translated as CASSLGAGMNTEAFF.

The gene calls are TRBV5-1 and TRBJ2-7; the D gene is possibly TRBD2 (5 bases). This CDR3 has 16 amino acids. V was clipped by 1 base and J by 6 bases, with 20 bases between them. The V gene's germline CDR1 is SGHRS and CDR2 YFSETQ. The CDR3 reads CASSLIPSSGVGEQYF. CDR3 sequence (DNA): TGCGCCAGCAGCTTGATCCCTAGCAGTGGGGTCGGCGAGCAGTACTTC.

This chain joins TRBV15 and TRBJ1-2; D possibly corresponds to TRBD1 (5 bases). CDR1 and CDR2 from the germline V gene are LNHNV and YYDKDF (reference sequence). V was cut by 0 bases and J by 2 bases, with 13 bases left in between. This CDR3 has 16 amino acids. The CDR3 sequence: CATSRDRRGKNYGYTF. DNA for the CDR3: TGTGCCACCAGCAGAGATCGAAGGGGAAAAAACTATGGCTACACCTTC.

Only one count was recorded for this clone. The V call is TRBV28, the J call TRBJ1-2, with 7 bases lining up with TRBD1. The CDR3 has 14 amino acids. The V gene's germline CDR1 is MDHEN and CDR2 SYDVKM. V was clipped by 5 bases and J by 4 bases; unmatched bases: 7. The CDR3 sequence: CASSLLQGGYGYTF. DNA for the CDR3: TGTGCCAGCAGTCTTCTTCAGGGGGGCTATGGCTACACCTTC.

This clone appeared a few times. V usage is TRBV7-9 and J usage is TRBJ2-1, with 8 bases aligning to TRBD2. The CDR3 consists of 15 residues. V shed 5 bases, J shed 4 bases, and the junction held 7 bases outside the gene matches. Germline values: CDR1 SEHNR, CDR2 FQNEAQ (reference sequence). The CDR3 protein is CASSILAGSYNEQFF. The CDR3 DNA sequence: TGTGCCAGCAGCATTCTAGCGGGTTCATACAATGAGCAGTTCTTC.

This clone showed up many times. The chain couples TRBV9 to TRBJ1-3, with 7 bases identical to TRBD1. The CDR3 is 16 amino acids. The ends lost 4 bases at V and 0 bases at J; junction bases unmatched: 7. The germline V gene has CDR1 SGDLS and CDR2 YYNGEE. In DNA, the CDR3 is TGTGCCAGCAGCCCATTTCGACAGGGCTCTGGAAACACCATATATTTT. It yields the protein CASSPFRQGSGNTIYF.

V gene TRBV5-4 combines with J gene TRBJ2-7; TRBD1 aligns across 7 bases. The CDR3 is 15 amino acids. Per germline, CDR1 SGHNT and CDR2 YYREEE (reference sequence). The junction had 6 bases not matched to a gene; V was cut back by 3 bases and J by 0 bases. The CDR3: CASSSPGTASYEQYF. In nucleotides, the CDR3 is TGTGCCAGCAGCTCCCCCGGGACAGCCTCCTACGAGCAGTACTTC.

The chain carries TRBV5-4 and TRBJ2-3; D remains ambiguous. Trimming took off 0 bases at V and 0 bases at J, with 8 bases between the two ends. The CDR3 is 15 residues long. The V gene's germline CDR1 is SGHNT and CDR2 YYREEE (reference sequence). DNA for the CDR3: TGTGCCAGCAGCTTGGGAGAGAGTAGCACAGATACGCAGTATTTT. Protein product: CASSLGESSTDTQYF.

The CDR3 loop reads CGTGLNQPQHF. The DNA of the CDR3 is TGTGGGACAGGATTGAATCAGCCCCAGCATTTT. The V gene is TRBV19, the J gene TRBJ1-5; 7 bases align to TRBD1. Germline CDR1 reads LNHDA; CDR2 reads SQIVND (reference sequence). The CDR3 runs 11 residues.

The chain joins TRBV14 to TRBJ1-1, with D unresolved. The CDR3 length is 13 residues. Germline V gene sequence: CDR1 SGHDN, CDR2 FVKESK. V shed 8 bases and J shed 3 bases, with 13 bases lying between them. The CDR3 DNA sequence: TGTGCCAGCGGAGACCTTCTGGACACTGAAGCTTTCTTT. Protein product: CASGDLLDTEAFF.

The chain uses TRBV9 and TRBJ1-5; a weak D match, TRBD1 (5 bases). The CDR3 is made up of 15 amino acids. With 4 bases removed from V and 3 bases from J, the gap between germline ends came to 14 bases. CDR1 SGDLS and CDR2 YYNGEE come from the germline V gene. The CDR3 sequence is CASSPTVGPNQPQHF. CDR3 nucleotide sequence: TGTGCCAGCAGCCCGACAGTAGGGCCCAATCAGCCCCAGCATTTT.

This chain connects TRBV7-8 to TRBJ2-3; TRBD2 aligns across 10 bases. Germline V gene data show CDR1 as SGHVS and CDR2 as FQNEAQ. The CDR3 is 16 residues long. The trim removed 2 bases at V and 2 bases at J, leaving 4 bases unmatched. This chain's CDR3 is CASSLIAGGLTDTQYF. Here the CDR3 DNA reads TGTGCCAGCAGCTTAATAGCGGGGGGTCTCACAGATACGCAGTATTTT.

The sample holds a few counts of this clone. The chain combines TRBV4-2 with TRBJ2-3; 10 bases match TRBD1. Looked up from germline, CDR1 is LGHNA and CDR2 is YNFKEQ. V was pared by 4 bases and J by 5 bases, with 9 bases of the junction left unmatched. CDR3 length: 16 amino acids. The CDR3, as DNA: TGTGCCAGCAGCCCCCGGGACAGGGGAAGGGGAGATACGCAGTATTTT. Its translation is CASSPRDRGRGDTQYF.

A single count supports this clone. J is TRBJ1-2 and V is TRBV5-1, with 8 positions matching TRBD1. V lost 4 bases and J lost 4; bases outside the gene matches: 6. The V gene's germline CDR1 is SGHRS and CDR2 YFSETQ. The CDR3 runs 14 residues. CDR3: CASSLGQGLYGYTF. The CDR3 DNA sequence: TGCGCCAGCAGCCTAGGACAGGGACTCTATGGCTACACCTTC.

The chain joins TRBV4-2 to TRBJ2-7; D may be TRBD1 (6 bases). CDR3 size: 15 residues. V was shortened by 2 bases and J by 3 bases, with 14 bases between the two germline ends. Germline CDR1 reads LGHNA; CDR2 reads YNFKEQ. CDR3 DNA: TGTGCCAGCAGCCAACAGGACAGAGATAGCTACGAGCAGTACTTC. It translates to CASSQQDRDSYEQYF.

V gene TRBV18 combines with J gene TRBJ1-4; TRBD1 agrees at 7 bases. The CDR3 contains 13 residues. Trimming cost V 4 bases and J 11 bases; bases outside gene matches: 7. Germline loops: CDR1 KGHSH, CDR2 LQKENI. As DNA, the CDR3 is TGTGCCAGCTCACTTGGGACAGCGGTGAAACTGTTTTTT. It translates to CASSLGTAVKLFF.

This clone was seen a single time. The chain recombines TRBV7-2 with TRBJ2-7; the match to TRBD2 covers 9 bases. This CDR3 is built from 16 residues. The germline V gene encodes CDR1 SGHTA and CDR2 FQGNSA. Germline trimming cut 4 bases from V and 4 bases from J; bases unmatched to any gene: 11. In DNA, the CDR3 is TGTGCCAGCAGCTCCCGAGGCGGGGGGGGAGGGTACGAGCAGTACTTC. Its translation is CASSSRGGGGGYEQYF.

The rearrangement uses TRBV5-1 and TRBJ2-2; 7 nucleotides line up with TRBD1. The CDR3 runs 16 residues. Germline V CDR1 and CDR2: SGHRS, YFSETQ. V lost 2 bases, J lost 4 bases, and 8 bases stayed unmatched. This chain's CDR3 is CASSFGEGASTGELFF. CDR3 nucleotides: TGCGCCAGCAGCTTCGGAGAGGGGGCGAGCACCGGGGAGCTGTTTTTT.

The table lists this clone with a few counts. The rearrangement links TRBV12-5 to TRBJ1-2; the D gene is possibly TRBD1 (5 bases). From germline, CDR1 is LGHNT and CDR2 FRNRAP. Trimming left V 4 bases short and J 3 bases short, with 18 bases between. This CDR3 has 16 amino acids. The CDR3 region is CASGSLLGGHHYGYTF. As DNA, the CDR3 is TGTGCTAGTGGTTCCCTACTCGGGGGTCACCACTATGGCTACACCTTC.

The chain has TRBV5-1 and TRBJ1-5; the D gene is possibly TRBD1 (5 bases). There are 13 residues in the CDR3. The germline V gene encodes CDR1 SGHRS and CDR2 YFSETQ. Trimming took off 0 bases at V and 6 bases at J, with 7 bases between the two ends. The CDR3 DNA sequence: TGCGCCAGCAGCTTGGACCAGGGTCAGCCCCAGCATTTT. This encodes CASSLDQGQPQHF.

The chain employs TRBV27 and TRBJ2-1, with 8 bases fitting TRBD1. Germline CDR1 MNHEY, CDR2 SMNVEV (reference sequence). The CDR3 has 16 amino acids. Trimming removed 5 bases from V and 2 bases from J; junction bases left unmatched: 8. CDR3 sequence: CASSLRGQVTYNEQFF. The CDR3 region has the DNA TGTGCCAGCAGTCTCCGGGGACAGGTTACCTACAATGAGCAGTTCTTC.